The 4 T cell receptor beta chains presented below share a single source sample, sequenced in a study of human T cells and chemical hapten exposure. Indicated time point: pre-sensitization, week 0. As for treatment: therapeutic diphenylcyclopropenone sensitization with weekly scalp DPC. MiXCR, run by TCRdb on the RACE reads, gives a single entry per CDR3 protein. The sample includes roughly 380,000 distinct CDR3 sequences, 4% to 6% of them seen just once. Source: whole blood, taken in connection with sensitization to the hapten diphenylcyclopropenone (DPC). The receptors come from a woman in her fifties or sixties with alopecia areata. Some clones in this sample may be carry-over from other donors' samples.

This clonotype was recorded a few times. V and J are TRBV28 and TRBJ1-2, with TRBD1 as a possible D gene (5 bases). The CDR3 consists of 14 residues. Germline V gene lookup returns CDR1 MDHEN and CDR2 SYDVKM. Trimming left V 1 base short and J 4 bases short, with 10 bases between. The CDR3 bases are TGTGCCAGCAGTTTATCCCAGGGCCTCTATGGCTACACCTTC. This codes for CASSLSQGLYGYTF.

Ten or more counts support this clonotype. The J gene is TRBJ1-5, the V gene TRBV5-1; no firm D call. The length of the CDR3 is 13 residues. Per germline, CDR1 SGHRS and CDR2 YFSETQ. The V gene lost 4 bases and the J gene lost 9 bases, with 14 bases spanning the gap. In nucleotides, the CDR3 is TGCGCCAGCAGCCCAGAAGGGTTTTCGCCCCAGCATTTT. Translating gives CASSPEGFSPQHF.

This clonotype was recorded at least ten times. The chain combines TRBV15 with TRBJ1-5; no definite D call. V lost 3 bases and J 2 bases, leaving 17 bases between the germline ends. Germline-derived CDR1 and CDR2 are LNHNV and YYDKDF (reference sequence). The CDR3 has 17 residues. The CDR3 DNA follows: TGTGCCACCAGCAGTGGACTACAGAGCGATGGCAATCAGCCCCAGCATTTT. Translating it yields CATSSGLQSDGNQPQHF. The variable domain in full, with the rest retrieved from reference TRBV15 and TRBJ1-5, is DAMVIQNPRYQVTQFGKPVTLSCSQTLNHNVMYWYQQKSSQAPKLLFHYYDKDFNNEADTPDNFQSRRPNTSFCFLDIRSPGLGDTAMYLCATSSGLQSDGNQPQHFGDGTRLSIL.

The chain carries TRBV6-1 and TRBJ2-1; D may be TRBD1 or TRBD2 (5 bases each). Germline CDR1 reads MNHNS; CDR2 reads SASEGT. Deletions cut 3 bases from V and 2 bases from J, with 8 bases between. The CDR3 has 14 residues. The CDR3 coding sequence is TGTGCCAGCAGTGATGTGGGACCCTACAATGAGCAGTTCTTC. This gives the protein CASSDVGPYNEQFF.